The clone carrying this T cell receptor beta chain has just a few counts. Its antigen is as yet unknown. TCRdb re-analysed the 5' RACE reads in MiXCR, keeping a single row per CDR3 protein. The sample includes under 300,000 distinct CDR3 sequences, approximately 12% of them seen just once. This record comes from a study of identical twins. Study findings and constraints: Carriage of fewer insertions was seen in abundant cord blood beta clonotypes, whereas memory repertoires showed none. Sequences that were beta out-of-frame showed weaker excess twin sharing. Zero-insertion analyses could be partly confounded by invariant MAIT and iNKT cells.

The sample was also linked to a second study, of yellow fever vaccine responses in identical twins. Per that study: Reports say the vaccine T cell response in twins looked partly convergent and partly personalized.

This sequence originates from a woman aged 18 to 35 in good health. Sequenced material: memory (CD45RO+) T cells sorted from blood.

The DNA of the CDR3 is TGCGCCAGCAGCTTGTTTATTGACAATGAGCAGTTCTTC. Translation: CASSLFIDNEQFF. The V and J genes are TRBV5-1 and TRBJ2-1; D not resolved. The CDR3 contains 13 residues. Germline values: CDR1 SGHRS, CDR2 YFSETQ. Trimming removed 1 base from V and 5 bases from J, with 7 bases in between.